This TCR beta chain was recovered during a study of blood T cell repertoires in COVID-19. Overall study: PBMCs, B-cell-depleted T cells, or T cells provided the cDNA or gDNA that made up the material.

In the original workflow: How many nucleated cells were present was estimated from reference gene primer amplification. TCRdb's copy holds only in-frame clones and misses some; the assay was immunoSEQ multiplex PCR. V, J and clone size were drawn from that table, and D and trimming were deduced from the DNA. This table has around 42,000 clones, approximately 85% appearing once. This CDR3 contains 13 residues. In germline, CDR1 is SQVTM, CDR2 ANQGSEA. Trimming cost V 4 bases and J 0 bases; bases outside gene matches: 2. Sequencing was done on a sample of peripheral blood. The origin of this receptor is a human donor in a cohort sampled during active COVID-19. This chain joins TRBV29-1 and TRBJ2-7, with TRBD1 matching 8 bases. The CDR3, as DNA: TGCAGCGTTGGAGGGACAGGCTCCTACGAGCAGTACTTC. Translated, it gives CSVGGTGSYEQYF.